The 25 T cell receptor beta chains in this list originate from one sample, sequenced in a study of blood T cell repertoires in COVID-19. Repertoires were generated with immunoSEQ multiplex PCR, while TCRdb's copy carries only in-frame clones and drops some. The table lists around 100,000 clones, around 81% of them singletons, with over 10% in the top ten. Sequencing was carried out using peripheral blood. Receptors originate from a man in his forties or fifties with active or convalescent COVID-19.

The CDR3 DNA sequence: TGCGCCAGCAGCCTGGGACAGGGGGATGAAAAACTGTTTTTT. As protein: CASSLGQGDEKLFF. The genes are TRBV5-1 and TRBJ1-4, with 11 nucleotides matching TRBD1. Germline values: CDR1 SGHRS, CDR2 YFSETQ. This CDR3 has 14 amino acids. J gave up 6 bases and V 4 bases, and 2 bases lay outside the gene matches.

The chain recombines TRBV5-8 with TRBJ1-5; D may be TRBD1 (6 bases). The CDR3 consists of 15 residues. CDR1 is SGHTS, CDR2 YDEGEE, per germline. The ends were cut back, 1 base at V and 3 bases at J, with 11 bases in the middle. The CDR3 DNA reads TGTGCCAGCAGCTTGAGAAGACAGGTCAATCAGCCCCAGCATTTT. Translating gives CASSLRRQVNQPQHF.

The rearrangement links TRBV7-9 to TRBJ2-3, with D possibly matching TRBD2 (5 bases). V dropped 5 bases and J dropped 0 bases, with 24 bases sitting between them. This CDR3 contains 19 residues. Germline CDR1 and CDR2: SEHNR and FQNEAQ (reference sequence). CDR3 loop: CASSVIYPQRSTSTDTQYF. The DNA for the CDR3 is TGTGCCAGCAGCGTAATTTACCCACAGCGGTCGACTAGCACAGATACGCAGTATTTT. Full variable domain (remainder filled in from reference TRBV7-9 and TRBJ2-3): DTGVSQNPRHKITKRGQNVTFRCDPISEHNRLYWYRQTLGQGPEFLTYFQNEAQLEKSRLLSDRFSAERPKGSFSTLEIQRTEQGDSAMYLCASSVIYPQRSTSTDTQYFGPGTRLTVL.

The chain uses TRBV11-3 and TRBJ2-3; D might be TRBD1 (6 bases). Trimming removed 6 bases at V and 0 bases at J, with 13 bases between. Germline V lookup: CDR1 SGHNT, CDR2 YENEEA. This CDR3 region has 15 residues. CDR3 residues: CASSYGQSSTDTQYF. The CDR3 DNA is TGTGCCAGCAGTTACGGACAGTCTAGCACAGATACGCAGTATTTT.

The CDR3: CASSLWREVTDTQYF. Here the CDR3 DNA reads TGTGCCAGCAGCTTATGGCGGGAGGTGACAGATACGCAGTATTTT. The J gene is TRBJ2-3, the V gene TRBV7-9; 8 bases are shared with TRBD2. V dropped 2 bases and J dropped 3; count of bases not matched to a gene: 4. The CDR3 totals 15 residues. Germline CDR1 is SEHNR and CDR2 is FQNEAQ (reference sequence).

The chain joins TRBV30 to TRBJ1-4; D is perhaps TRBD1 (5 bases). Between the trimmed V and J ends, which lost 2 bases and 5 bases, there was a span of 9 bases. There are 13 residues in the CDR3. Looked up from germline, CDR1 is GTSNPN and CDR2 is SVGIG (reference sequence). The CDR3 DNA is TGTGCCTGGAGTAGGGGCAGAAATGAAAAACTGTTTTTT. Amino acids: CAWSRGRNEKLFF.

The V gene is TRBV7-9, the J gene TRBJ1-1, with TRBD1 matching over 9 bases. V dropped 5 bases and J dropped 0; count of bases not matched to a gene: 4. The CDR3 extends over 15 amino acids. Germline CDR1 SEHNR, CDR2 FQNEAQ (reference sequence). CDR3 coding DNA: TGTGCCAGCAGCACGGACAGGGGATTGAACACTGAAGCTTTCTTT. Amino acids: CASSTDRGLNTEAFF.

This clone was counted once. The chain uses TRBV5-1 and TRBJ1-1; 8 bases match TRBD1. CDR3 size: 17 residues. In germline, CDR1 is SGHRS, CDR2 YFSETQ. Germline trimming cut 4 bases from V and 2 bases from J; bases unmatched to any gene: 13. The CDR3 sequence is CASSPYLQGVFNTEAFF. The CDR3 nucleotides read TGCGCCAGCAGCCCATACCTACAGGGGGTCTTTAACACTGAAGCTTTCTTT.

The chain carries TRBV25-1 and TRBJ2-1; D not certain. The ends were cut back, 7 bases at V and 4 bases at J, with 5 bases in the middle. Germline CDR1 MGHDK, CDR2 SYGVNS. This CDR3 region has 11 residues. CDR3 bases: TGTGCCAGCATCTTGTACAATGAGCAGTTCTTC. It specifies CASILYNEQFF.

J is TRBJ1-2 and V is TRBV7-9, with D possibly TRBD1 on 5 matching bases. Trimming stripped 5 bases from V and 5 bases from J, with 12 bases between. This CDR3 is 13 amino acids long. Germline CDR1 is SEHNR and CDR2 is FQNEAQ (reference sequence). CDR3 nucleotide sequence: TGTGCCAGCAGCCAGGCTCCAGGGTATGGCTACACCTTC. Translation: CASSQAPGYGYTF.

The rearrangement joins TRBV7-3 to TRBJ2-7; TRBD2 might be the D (7 bases). V was clipped by 5 bases and J by 6 bases, with 14 bases between them. The CDR3 consists of 13 residues. CDR1 and CDR2 (germline): SGHTA, FQGTGA. CDR3 in amino acids: CASSQGGAGEQYF. CDR3 nucleotides: TGTGCCAGCAGCCAAGGGGGGGCAGGCGAGCAGTACTTC.

The chain carries TRBV25-1 and TRBJ1-2; D not resolved. This CDR3 comprises 15 residues. The ends were cut back, 8 bases at V and 0 bases at J, with 16 bases in the middle. Germline V gene lookup returns CDR1 MGHDK and CDR2 SYGVNS. Written as DNA, the CDR3 is TGTGCCAGCGGTCCAAACGCTATGGCTAACTATGGCTACACCTTC. Its translation is CASGPNAMANYGYTF.

V is TRBV7-6 and J is TRBJ1-2; the match to TRBD1 covers 7 bases. The CDR3 covers 15 residues. Germline V gene lookup returns CDR1 SGHVS and CDR2 FNYEAQ. J gave up 4 bases and V 4 bases, and 9 bases lay outside the gene matches. The CDR3 spells CASSSRQGDLYGYTF. In DNA form, the CDR3 reads TGTGCCAGCAGCTCCCGACAGGGCGACCTCTATGGCTACACCTTC. The full variable domain, rest sourced from reference TRBV7-6 and TRBJ1-2, is GAGVSQSPRYKVTKRGQDVALRCDPISGHVSLYWYRQALGQGPEFLTYFNYEAQQDKSGLPNDRFSAERPEGSISTLTIQRTEQRDSAMYRCASSSRQGDLYGYTFGSGTRLTVV.

V is TRBV10-3 and J is TRBJ2-1; 8 bases are shared with TRBD1. The CDR3 runs to 11 residues. Trimming took 5 bases from V and 12 from J; bases not matched to a gene: 3. Germline V lookup: CDR1 ENHRY, CDR2 SYGVKD. This chain's CDR3 is CAISRQGRQFF. CDR3 sequence (DNA): TGTGCCATCAGTCGACAGGGGAGGCAGTTCTTC.

CDR3 coding DNA: TGTGCCACCAGTGAGCGGACTAGCGGGACCCTAGGAGAGCAGTACTTC. Encoded protein: CATSERTSGTLGEQYF. V and J are TRBV24-1 and TRBJ2-7; the match to TRBD2 covers 12 bases. Trimming took 4 bases from V and 7 from J; bases not matched to a gene: 10. The germline V gene has CDR1 KGHDR and CDR2 SFDVKD. There are 16 residues in the CDR3.

This rearrangement joins TRBV2 to TRBJ1-3; D possibly corresponds to TRBD1 (5 bases). Looked up from germline, CDR1 is SNHLY and CDR2 is FYNNEI. Trimming removed 8 bases from V and 0 bases from J, with 11 bases in between. The CDR3 extends over 14 amino acids. The CDR3 is CASLDSPSGNTIYF. CDR3 nucleotide sequence: TGTGCCAGCTTAGACAGCCCCTCTGGAAACACCATATATTTT. The full variable domain, completed using reference TRBV2 and TRBJ1-3, is EPEVTQTPSHQVTQMGQEVILRCVPISNHLYFYWYRQILGQKVEFLVSFYNNEISEKSEIFDDQFSVERPDGSNFTLKIRSTKLEDSAMYFCASLDSPSGNTIYFGEGSWLTVV.

The chain is built from TRBV4-1 and TRBJ1-5, with D possibly matching TRBD1 (5 bases). The CDR3 runs to 18 residues. Germline V gene lookup returns CDR1 MGHRA and CDR2 YSYEKL. Trimming pared 0 bases from V and 0 bases from J, leaving 15 bases between. CDR3 in amino acids: CASSQDVQGTVSNQPQHF. DNA of the CDR3: TGCGCCAGCAGCCAAGATGTCCAGGGAACAGTTAGCAATCAGCCCCAGCATTTT.

CDR3: CASKLAGSTDTQYF. The CDR3 bases are TGTGCCAGCAAACTAGCGGGGAGCACAGATACGCAGTATTTT. V is TRBV6-6 and J is TRBJ2-3; 10 bases map to TRBD2. V gave up 7 bases and J gave up 0 bases; unmatched junction bases: 1. This CDR3 has 14 amino acids. Germline V CDR1 and CDR2: MNHNY, SVGAGI (reference sequence).

The chain has TRBV12-3 or TRBV12-4 and TRBJ2-5; D possibly corresponds to TRBD1 (5 bases). The CDR3 covers 13 residues. Trimming took 3 bases from V and 4 from J, leaving 9 bases between them. CDR3 protein: CASSLGRAETQYF. DNA for the CDR3: TGTGCCAGCAGTTTGGGCAGGGCAGAGACCCAGTACTTC.

The chain recombines TRBV5-6 with TRBJ2-3; no definite D call. Germline V gene sequence: CDR1 SGHDT, CDR2 YYEEEE. The CDR3 runs to 13 residues. Trimming took off 4 bases at V and 9 bases at J, with 15 bases between the two ends. The CDR3 here is CASSLRESQTQYF. The CDR3 region has the DNA TGTGCCAGCAGCCTGAGAGAAAGTCAAACGCAGTATTTT.

The chain employs TRBV5-8 and TRBJ1-2; D possibly corresponds to TRBD1 (6 bases). The CDR3 is 13 residues long. Per germline, CDR1 SGHTS and CDR2 YDEGEE. The V and J ends lost 2 bases and 8 bases respectively, with 13 bases between them. CDR3 nucleotide sequence: TGTGCCAGCAGCTTTAGGCAGGGGCCGGGCTACACCTTC. Protein product: CASSFRQGPGYTF.

The chain recombines TRBV10-1 with TRBJ2-3; D not resolved. The CDR3 extends over 13 amino acids. With 6 bases removed from V and 7 bases from J, the gap between germline ends came to 14 bases. Germline lookup yields CDR1 WNHNN and CDR2 SYGVQD (reference sequence). The CDR3 loop reads CASRLARMNTQYF. CDR3 bases: TGCGCCAGCAGGCTCGCGAGAATGAATACGCAGTATTTT.

This clone was seen just once. V and J are TRBV29-1 and TRBJ1-1; TRBD1 agrees at 9 bases. Trimming removed 3 bases from V and 4 bases from J; junction bases left unmatched: 3. The CDR3 has 13 residues. Germline-derived CDR1 and CDR2 are SQVTM and ANQGSEA. CDR3 sequence: CSVDRDRATEAFF. CDR3 nucleotides: TGCAGCGTTGACCGGGACAGGGCCACTGAAGCTTTCTTT.

CDR3 sequence reads: CASSPTTGATGELFF. CDR3 sequence (DNA): TGTGCCAGCAGCCCGACGACAGGGGCAACCGGGGAGCTGTTTTTT. The rearrangement joins TRBV6-6 to TRBJ2-2, with TRBD1 matching over 8 bases. Unmatched junction bases numbered 8, after V lost 6 bases and J lost 5 bases. The CDR3 is 15 residues long. The germline V gene encodes CDR1 MNHNY and CDR2 SVGAGI (reference sequence).

This chain uses TRBV11-1 with TRBJ2-1; tentatively, D is TRBD2 (6 bases). Trimming shortened V by 7 bases and J by 2 bases, and 15 bases separated the two germline ends. The CDR3 is 15 residues long. Germline V gives CDR1 SGHAT, CDR2 FQDESV (reference sequence). The CDR3 sequence is CASMEGPTTYNEQFF. The CDR3, as DNA: TGTGCCAGCATGGAGGGACCAACAACCTACAATGAGCAGTTCTTC.